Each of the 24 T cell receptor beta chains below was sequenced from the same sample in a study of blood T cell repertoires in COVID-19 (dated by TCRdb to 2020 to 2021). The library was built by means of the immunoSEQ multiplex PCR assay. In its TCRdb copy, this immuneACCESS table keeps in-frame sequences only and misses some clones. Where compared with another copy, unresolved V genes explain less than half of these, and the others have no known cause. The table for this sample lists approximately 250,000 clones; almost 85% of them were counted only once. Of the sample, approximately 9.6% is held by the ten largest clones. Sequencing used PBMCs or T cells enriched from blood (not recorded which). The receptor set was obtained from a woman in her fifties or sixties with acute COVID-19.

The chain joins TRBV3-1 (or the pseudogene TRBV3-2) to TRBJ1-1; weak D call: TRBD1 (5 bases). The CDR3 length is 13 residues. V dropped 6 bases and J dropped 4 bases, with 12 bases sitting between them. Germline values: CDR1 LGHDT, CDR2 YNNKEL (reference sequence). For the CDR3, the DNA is TGTGCCAGCAGTCGTAGGGGCGGCACTGAAGCTTTCTTT. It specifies CASSRRGGTEAFF.

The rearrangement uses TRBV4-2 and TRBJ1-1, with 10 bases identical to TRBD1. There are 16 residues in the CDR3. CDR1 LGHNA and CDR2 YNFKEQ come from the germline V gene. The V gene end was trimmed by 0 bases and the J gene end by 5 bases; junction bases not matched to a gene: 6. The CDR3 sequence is CASSQEAGQGRTEAFF. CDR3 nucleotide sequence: TGTGCCAGCAGCCAAGAAGCGGGACAGGGGAGGACTGAAGCTTTCTTT.

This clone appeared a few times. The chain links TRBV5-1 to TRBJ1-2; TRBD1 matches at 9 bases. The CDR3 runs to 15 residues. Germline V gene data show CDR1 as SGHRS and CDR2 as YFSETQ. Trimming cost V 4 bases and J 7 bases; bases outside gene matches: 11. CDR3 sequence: CASSPGQGQGSGYTF. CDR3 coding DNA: TGCGCCAGCAGCCCGGGACAGGGACAGGGAAGTGGCTACACCTTC.

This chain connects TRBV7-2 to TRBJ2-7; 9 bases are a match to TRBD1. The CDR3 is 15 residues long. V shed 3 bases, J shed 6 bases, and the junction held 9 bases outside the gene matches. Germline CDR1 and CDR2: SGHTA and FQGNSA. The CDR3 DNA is TGTGCCAGCAGCTTCCCGGACAGGGGAACCTCCGAGCAGTACTTC. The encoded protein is CASSFPDRGTSEQYF.

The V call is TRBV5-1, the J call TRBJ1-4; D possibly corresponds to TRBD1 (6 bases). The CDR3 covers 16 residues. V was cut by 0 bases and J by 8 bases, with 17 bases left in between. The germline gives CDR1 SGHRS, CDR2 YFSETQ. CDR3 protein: CASSLGFGTHGEKLFF. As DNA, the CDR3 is TGCGCCAGCAGCTTGGGGTTTGGGACACATGGGGAAAAACTGTTTTTT. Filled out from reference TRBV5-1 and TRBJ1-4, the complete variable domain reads KAGVTQTPRYLIKTRGQQVTLSCSPISGHRSVSWYQQTPGQGLQFLFEYFSETQRNKGNFPGRFSGRQFSNSRSEMNVSTLELGDSALYLCASSLGFGTHGEKLFFGSGTQLSVL.

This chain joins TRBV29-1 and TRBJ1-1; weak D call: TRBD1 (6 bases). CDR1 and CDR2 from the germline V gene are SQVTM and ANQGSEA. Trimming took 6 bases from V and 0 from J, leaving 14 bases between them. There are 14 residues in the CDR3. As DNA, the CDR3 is TGCAGCGTCGGGGAACAGGGTATGAACACTGAAGCTTTCTTT. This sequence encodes CSVGEQGMNTEAFF.

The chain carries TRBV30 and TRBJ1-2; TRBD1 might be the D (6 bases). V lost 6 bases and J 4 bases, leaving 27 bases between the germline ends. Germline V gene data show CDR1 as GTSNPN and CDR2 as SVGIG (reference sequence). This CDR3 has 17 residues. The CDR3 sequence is CACPSGDTRSTIYGYTF. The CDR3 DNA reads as TGTGCCTGCCCCTCCGGGGACACACGTTCCACAATCTATGGCTACACCTTC.

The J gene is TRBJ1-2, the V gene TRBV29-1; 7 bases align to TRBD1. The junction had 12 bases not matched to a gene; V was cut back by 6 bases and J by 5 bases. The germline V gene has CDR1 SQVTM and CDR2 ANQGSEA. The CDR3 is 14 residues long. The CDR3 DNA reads TGCAGCGTCCGGTCCGGGACAGATCGTTATGGCTACACCTTC. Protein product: CSVRSGTDRYGYTF.

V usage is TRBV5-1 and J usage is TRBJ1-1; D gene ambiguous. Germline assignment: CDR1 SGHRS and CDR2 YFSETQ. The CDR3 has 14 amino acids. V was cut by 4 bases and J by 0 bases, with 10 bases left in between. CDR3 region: CASSPRGMNTEAFF. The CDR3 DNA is TGCGCCAGCAGCCCCCGAGGGATGAACACTGAAGCTTTCTTT.

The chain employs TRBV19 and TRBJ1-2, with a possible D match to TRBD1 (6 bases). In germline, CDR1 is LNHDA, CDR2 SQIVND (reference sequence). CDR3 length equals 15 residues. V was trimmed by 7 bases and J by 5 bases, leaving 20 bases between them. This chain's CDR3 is CASTLLEGGRYGYTF. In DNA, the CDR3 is TGTGCCAGTACCCTCCTCGAGGGGGGGCGGTATGGCTACACCTTC.

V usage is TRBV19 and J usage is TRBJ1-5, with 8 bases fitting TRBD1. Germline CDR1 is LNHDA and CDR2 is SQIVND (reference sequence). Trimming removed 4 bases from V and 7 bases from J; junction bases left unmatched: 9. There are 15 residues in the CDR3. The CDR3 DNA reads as TGTGCCAGTAGTACTCTTGGACAGGGAGGGCAGCCCCAGCATTTT. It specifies CASSTLGQGGQPQHF.

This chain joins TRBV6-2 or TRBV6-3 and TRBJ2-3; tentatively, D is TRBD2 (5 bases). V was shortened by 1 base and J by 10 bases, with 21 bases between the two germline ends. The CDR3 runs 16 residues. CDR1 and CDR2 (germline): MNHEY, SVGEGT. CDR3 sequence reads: CASSYFSGFPYKAQYF. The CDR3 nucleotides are TGTGCCAGCAGTTACTTCTCGGGGTTCCCTTATAAGGCGCAGTATTTT.

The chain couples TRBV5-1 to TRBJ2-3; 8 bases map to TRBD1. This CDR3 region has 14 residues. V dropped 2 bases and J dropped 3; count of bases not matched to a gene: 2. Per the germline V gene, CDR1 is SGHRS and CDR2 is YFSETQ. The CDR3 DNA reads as TGCGCCAGCAGCTTACGACAGGGGACAGATACGCAGTATTTT. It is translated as CASSLRQGTDTQYF.

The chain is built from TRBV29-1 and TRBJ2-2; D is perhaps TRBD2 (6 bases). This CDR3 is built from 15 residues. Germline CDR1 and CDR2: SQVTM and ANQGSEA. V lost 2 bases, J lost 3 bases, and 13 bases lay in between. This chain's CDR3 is CSVETRDSDTGELFF. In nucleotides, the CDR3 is TGCAGCGTTGAAACGAGGGACTCTGACACCGGGGAGCTGTTTTTT.

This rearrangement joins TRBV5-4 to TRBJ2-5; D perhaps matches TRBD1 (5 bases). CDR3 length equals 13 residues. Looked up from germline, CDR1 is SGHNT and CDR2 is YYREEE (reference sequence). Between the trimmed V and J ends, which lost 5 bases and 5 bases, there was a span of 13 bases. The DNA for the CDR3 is TGTGCCAGCAGTGCAGGGTTTGGGGAGACCCAGTACTTC. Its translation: CASSAGFGETQYF.

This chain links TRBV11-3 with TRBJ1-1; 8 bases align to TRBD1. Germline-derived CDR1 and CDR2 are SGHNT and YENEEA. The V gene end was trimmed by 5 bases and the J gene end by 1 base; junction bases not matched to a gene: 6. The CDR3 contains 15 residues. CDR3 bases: TGTGCCAGCAGCCCGGGGACAGGTTCGAACACTGAAGCTTTCTTT. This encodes CASSPGTGSNTEAFF.

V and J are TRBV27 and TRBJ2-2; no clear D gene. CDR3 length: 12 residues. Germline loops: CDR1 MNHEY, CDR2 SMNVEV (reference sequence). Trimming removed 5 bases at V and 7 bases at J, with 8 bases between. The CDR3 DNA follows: TGTGCCAGCAGTCGATCCAGCGGGGAGCTGTTTTTT. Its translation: CASSRSSGELFF.

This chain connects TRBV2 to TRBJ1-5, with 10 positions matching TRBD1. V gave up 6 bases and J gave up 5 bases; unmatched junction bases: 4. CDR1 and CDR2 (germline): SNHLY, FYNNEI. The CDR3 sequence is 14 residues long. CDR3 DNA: TGTGCCAGCAGGCGGGGGACAGGGGATCAGCCCCAGCATTTT. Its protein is CASRRGTGDQPQHF.

CDR3: CASSLEQGSTDTQYF. CDR3 sequence (DNA): TGTGCCAGCAGCTTAGAACAGGGAAGCACAGATACGCAGTATTTT. The chain employs TRBV7-8 and TRBJ2-3; perhaps TRBD1 as D (6 bases). CDR1 is SGHVS and CDR2 is FQNEAQ in the germline V gene. This CDR3 comprises 15 residues. V gave up 1 base and J gave up 0 bases, with 8 bases separating them.

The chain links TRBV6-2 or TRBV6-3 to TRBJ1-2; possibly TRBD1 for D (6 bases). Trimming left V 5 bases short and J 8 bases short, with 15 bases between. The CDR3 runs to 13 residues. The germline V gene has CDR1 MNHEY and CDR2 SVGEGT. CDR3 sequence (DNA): TGTGCCAGCAGTGTCCCTCATGGGGGCGGCTACACCTTC. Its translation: CASSVPHGGGYTF.

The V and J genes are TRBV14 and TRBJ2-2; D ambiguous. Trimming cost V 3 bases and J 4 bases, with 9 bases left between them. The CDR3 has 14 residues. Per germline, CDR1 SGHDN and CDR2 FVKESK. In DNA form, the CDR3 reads TGTGCCAGCAGCCATCGGTCTTTCACCGGGGAGCTGTTTTTT. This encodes CASSHRSFTGELFF.

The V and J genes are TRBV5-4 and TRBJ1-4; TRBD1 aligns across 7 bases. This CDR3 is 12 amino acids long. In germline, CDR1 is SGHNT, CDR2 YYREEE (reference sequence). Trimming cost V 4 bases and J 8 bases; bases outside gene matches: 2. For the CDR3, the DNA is TGTGCCAGCAGCCTGGACAGGGAAAAACTGTTTTTT. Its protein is CASSLDREKLFF.

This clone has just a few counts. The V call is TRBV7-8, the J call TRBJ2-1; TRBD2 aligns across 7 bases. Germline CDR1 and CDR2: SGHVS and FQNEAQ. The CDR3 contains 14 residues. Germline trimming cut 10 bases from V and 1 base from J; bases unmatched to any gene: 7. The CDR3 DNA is TGTGCCAACACCGGGACTAATTCCTACAATGAGCAGTTCTTC. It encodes CANTGTNSYNEQFF.

CDR3 in amino acids: CASSYEKLFF. CDR3 sequence (DNA): TGTGCCAGCAGCTACGAAAAACTGTTTTTT. The chain uses TRBV2 and TRBJ1-4; D not resolved. Germline assignment: CDR1 SNHLY and CDR2 FYNNEI. Trimming removed 6 bases from V and 8 bases from J, with 4 bases in between. This CDR3 comprises 10 residues.